Sequencing of this TCR beta chain was carried out in a study of T cell responses to AZD1222 COVID-19 vaccine. Concerning this clone itself: The antigen is undetermined.

Profiling relied on immunoSEQ multiplex PCR, and the TCRdb table lists in-frame clones only, not all of them. The table has about 130,000 clones, roughly 86% seen once; the top ten hold 9% to 15%. General study results and limits: Possibly, clonal diversity was underestimated; donors were largely white British and included more females. Seropositive at baseline were only 5 or 6 AZD1222 recipients.

This TCR was sampled from an adult in good health. Specimen: peripheral blood, collected on day 0 of AZD1222 vaccination.

CDR3 sequence reads: CASSEELRSSGNTIYF. In DNA, the CDR3 is TGTGCCAGCAGTGAAGAGTTACGGAGCTCTGGAAACACCATATATTTT. The chain employs TRBV6-1 and TRBJ1-3; D remains ambiguous. CDR3 length: 16 residues. Germline assignment: CDR1 MNHNS and CDR2 SASEGT. V was cut by 1 base and J by 0 bases, with 10 bases left in between.